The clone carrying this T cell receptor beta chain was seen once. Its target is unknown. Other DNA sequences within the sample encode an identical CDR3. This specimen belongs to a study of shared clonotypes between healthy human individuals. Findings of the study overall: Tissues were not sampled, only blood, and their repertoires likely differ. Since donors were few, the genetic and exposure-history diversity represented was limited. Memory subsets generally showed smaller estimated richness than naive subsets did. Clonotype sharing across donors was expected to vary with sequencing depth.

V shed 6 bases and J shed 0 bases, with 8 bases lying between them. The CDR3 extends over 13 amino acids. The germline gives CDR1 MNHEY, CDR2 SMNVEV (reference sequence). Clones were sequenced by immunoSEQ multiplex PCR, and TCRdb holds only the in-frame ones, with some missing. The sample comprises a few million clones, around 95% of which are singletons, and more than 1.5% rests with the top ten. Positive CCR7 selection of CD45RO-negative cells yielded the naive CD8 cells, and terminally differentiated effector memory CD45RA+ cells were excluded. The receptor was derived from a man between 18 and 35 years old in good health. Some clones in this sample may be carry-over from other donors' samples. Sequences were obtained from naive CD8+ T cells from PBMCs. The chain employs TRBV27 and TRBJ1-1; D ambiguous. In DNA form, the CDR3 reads TGTGCCAGCAGAGGTCTGATGAACACTGAAGCTTTCTTT. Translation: CASRGLMNTEAFF.